One and the same sample provided the 32 T cell receptor beta chains below, sequenced in a study of blood T cell repertoires in COVID-19. The repertoire was sequenced with immunoSEQ multiplex PCR; TCRdb's copy has only in-frame clones and lacks some. The sample has 25,000 to 35,000 clones, around 83% seen once; the top ten hold approximately 7%. The sequenced sample was peripheral blood. These receptors originate from a human donor in a cohort sampled during active COVID-19.

The chain joins TRBV30 to TRBJ2-2, with D perhaps matching TRBD1 (6 bases). Per germline, CDR1 GTSNPN and CDR2 SVGIG (reference sequence). The length of the CDR3 is 15 residues. V was pared by 2 bases and J by 3 bases, with 13 bases between. The CDR3 sequence is CAWSPPHRDTGELFF. CDR3 nucleotide sequence: TGTGCCTGGAGTCCACCGCACAGGGACACCGGGGAGCTGTTTTTT.

The chain employs TRBV2 and TRBJ2-7, with TRBD1 matching 7 bases. Germline CDR1 SNHLY, CDR2 FYNNEI. This CDR3 contains 13 residues. Germline trimming cut 6 bases from V and 11 bases from J; bases unmatched to any gene: 13. The CDR3 sequence is CASSSETITGEYF. The DNA for the CDR3 is TGTGCCAGCAGCTCAGAAACCATTACAGGGGAGTACTTC.

The table lists this clone with a count of one. The rearrangement uses TRBV6-5 and TRBJ1-2; 8 positions match TRBD1. The V segment lost 2 bases and the J segment 5 bases; nucleotides outside the gene matches: 7. This CDR3 region has 15 residues. Germline V CDR1 and CDR2: MNHEY, SVGAGI. The CDR3 sequence is CASSYLAGTGYGYTF. CDR3 nucleotide sequence: TGTGCCAGCAGTTACCTGGCAGGGACAGGTTATGGCTACACCTTC.

The rearrangement uses TRBV3-1 (or the pseudogene TRBV3-2) and TRBJ1-5; D may be TRBD1 (6 bases). The CDR3 is 15 residues long. Germline CDR1 is LGHDT and CDR2 is YNNKEL (reference sequence). Trimming shortened V by 4 bases and J by 5 bases, and 15 bases separated the two germline ends. The CDR3 is CASSPTPDSYQPQHF. DNA of the CDR3: TGTGCCAGCAGCCCTACCCCGGACAGCTATCAGCCCCAGCATTTT.

This chain's CDR3 is CASSIDTGGTDTQYF. As DNA, the CDR3 is TGTGCCAGTAGTATAGATACGGGGGGCACAGATACGCAGTATTTT. The chain recombines TRBV19 with TRBJ2-3, with a possible D match to TRBD2 (6 bases). Looked up from germline, CDR1 is LNHDA and CDR2 is SQIVND (reference sequence). The CDR3 runs 15 residues. V lost 0 bases and J lost 1, with 8 bases in between.

This clone was found once. The chain recombines TRBV7-8 with TRBJ1-5; 8 positions agree with TRBD1. This CDR3 contains 14 residues. V was clipped by 5 bases and J by 7 bases; unmatched bases: 7. CDR1 is SGHVS, CDR2 FQNEAQ, per germline. CDR3 DNA: TGTGCCAGCAGCACCCGACAGGGGCTACAGCCCCAGCATTTT. It specifies CASSTRQGLQPQHF.

With regard to this clone: The junction differs from germline at one of its ends, possibly a read error. The V and J genes are TRBV25-1 and TRBJ1-2; 7 bases are shared with TRBD1. CDR1 and CDR2 from the germline V gene are MGHDK and SYGVNS. The CDR3 has 15 residues. CDR3 loop: CASSPIQGGNYDYTF. The CDR3 bases are TGTGCCAGCAGTCCCATTCAGGGGGGTAACTATGACTACACCTTC.

The chain uses TRBV5-8 and TRBJ1-2; D is undetermined. The CDR3 sequence is 13 residues long. V was clipped by 4 bases and J by 3 bases, with 10 bases between them. Germline assignment: CDR1 SGHTS and CDR2 YDEGEE. The CDR3 here is CASSPNVDYGYTF. DNA for the CDR3: TGTGCCAGCAGCCCTAATGTGGACTATGGCTACACCTTC.

In this sample, this clone turned up once. The J gene is TRBJ2-3, the V gene TRBV2; 9 bases map to TRBD2. The CDR3 has 16 amino acids. Germline V gene data show CDR1 as SNHLY and CDR2 as FYNNEI. V lost 8 bases and J lost 0; bases outside the gene matches: 9. This CDR3 is CASGERGDPSTDTQYF. In DNA form, the CDR3 reads TGTGCCAGCGGCGAGCGGGGGGACCCGAGCACAGATACGCAGTATTTT.

The chain combines TRBV21-1 with TRBJ2-7; the D call of TRBD1 is as the table states it, not checked on the DNA. TRBV21-1 is classified as a pseudogene. The CDR3 runs to 18 residues. The DNA of the CDR3 is TGTGCCAGCAGCAGGAGCAGCCCGCACCTGGGACAATCCTACGAGCAGTACTTC. Translated: CASSRSSPHLGQSYEQYF.

This clone was seen more than once but under ten times. The CDR3 DNA sequence: TGTGCCAGCAGTTTGGACAGGAGCTCCTACGAGCAGTACTTC. Translated: CASSLDRSSYEQYF. The V call is TRBV27, the J call TRBJ2-7, with TRBD1 identical over 7 bases. The J segment lost 0 bases and the V segment lost 3 bases, leaving 2 bases of the junction unmatched. CDR1 is MNHEY and CDR2 is SMNVEV in the germline V gene (reference sequence). The length of the CDR3 is 14 residues.

This chain links TRBV5-5 with TRBJ2-1; tentative D call: TRBD2 (6 bases). The CDR3 length is 15 residues. The germline V gene has CDR1 SGHKS and CDR2 YYEKEE (reference sequence). V lost 4 bases and J lost 8, with 19 bases in between. This chain's CDR3 is CASSAGSPRWHEQFF. The CDR3 region has the DNA TGTGCCAGCAGCGCCGGGAGCCCGAGATGGCATGAGCAGTTCTTC.

V and J are TRBV30 and TRBJ2-2; D not resolved. The germline V gene encodes CDR1 GTSNPN and CDR2 SVGIG (reference sequence). Trimming took off 1 base at V and 4 bases at J, with 4 bases between the two ends. The CDR3 length is 12 residues. The CDR3 spells CAWSGSTGELFF. In DNA, the CDR3 is TGTGCCTGGAGTGGGAGCACCGGGGAGCTGTTTTTT.

The chain carries TRBV27 and TRBJ1-5; TRBD1 agrees at 8 bases. With 8 bases clipped from V and 1 base from J, the junction kept 4 bases outside the gene matches. The CDR3 is made up of 14 amino acids. The germline gives CDR1 MNHEY, CDR2 SMNVEV (reference sequence). The CDR3: CASADRGSNQPQHF. The CDR3 DNA sequence: TGTGCCAGCGCTGACAGGGGAAGCAATCAGCCCCAGCATTTT.

This clone appeared once. The V and J genes are TRBV5-1 and TRBJ2-7, with D possibly TRBD2 on 6 matching bases. The CDR3 sequence is 14 residues long. Germline CDR1 is SGHRS and CDR2 is YFSETQ. The V gene lost 0 bases and the J gene lost 2 bases, with 9 bases spanning the gap. As DNA, the CDR3 is TGCGCCAGCAGCTTGGAGGGAGGCGCCTACGAGCAGTACTTC. This translates into CASSLEGGAYEQYF.

In its sample, this clone was seen once. The chain recombines TRBV3-1 (or the pseudogene TRBV3-2) with TRBJ2-3, with a possible D match to TRBD2 (5 bases). Per the germline V gene, CDR1 is LGHDT and CDR2 is YNNKEL (reference sequence). The CDR3 runs to 13 residues. Trimming took off 4 bases at V and 7 bases at J, with 12 bases between the two ends. CDR3 coding DNA: TGTGCCAGCAGCCCCCCGGGGAAATATACGCAGTATTTT. As protein: CASSPPGKYTQYF.

The chain carries TRBV6-5 and TRBJ2-1; D might be TRBD2 (5 bases). V lost 5 bases and J lost 6, with 17 bases in between. This CDR3 contains 15 residues. Germline assignment: CDR1 MNHEY and CDR2 SVGAGI. CDR3 nucleotides: TGTGCCAGCAGTCCTTACGGGAACTCGGCCAATGAGCAGTTCTTC. This encodes CASSPYGNSANEQFF.

The chain carries TRBV5-1 and TRBJ1-5; D unresolved. Per germline, CDR1 SGHRS and CDR2 YFSETQ. V shed 0 bases and J shed 0 bases, with 4 bases lying between them. The CDR3 contains 14 residues. The CDR3 DNA reads as TGCGCCAGCAGCTTGGGCAGTAGCAATCAGCCCCAGCATTTT. Translating it yields CASSLGSSNQPQHF.

The chain recombines TRBV6-6 with TRBJ2-6; D possibly corresponds to TRBD1 (5 bases). Trimming removed 7 bases from V and 4 bases from J, with 17 bases in between. The germline CDR1 and CDR2 sequences are MNHNY and SVGAGI (reference sequence). This CDR3 contains 16 residues. CDR3 sequence reads: CASIRLRVQGANVLTF. CDR3 DNA sequence: TGTGCCAGCATAAGACTCAGGGTGCAAGGGGCCAACGTCCTGACTTTC.

The chain's CDR3 is CAISESGGKGAFF. The CDR3 coding sequence is TGTGCCATCAGTGAGTCCGGGGGAAAGGGAGCTTTCTTT. The chain couples TRBV10-3 to TRBJ1-1; possible D gene TRBD1, 5 bases. V lost 0 bases, J lost 10 bases, and 12 bases lay in between. The CDR3 runs to 13 residues. Germline loops: CDR1 ENHRY, CDR2 SYGVKD.

The chain employs TRBV9 and TRBJ2-3; weak D call: TRBD2 (5 bases). Germline assignment: CDR1 SGDLS and CDR2 YYNGEE. V was shortened by 4 bases and J by 6 bases, with 15 bases between the two germline ends. The CDR3 loop spans 14 amino acids. The CDR3 DNA reads TGTGCCAGCAGCCCCGGGCGGGCCTCCGATACGCAGTATTTT. Encoded protein: CASSPGRASDTQYF.

This rearrangement joins TRBV28 to TRBJ1-1; D might be TRBD1 (5 bases). This CDR3 region has 13 residues. Germline V CDR1 and CDR2: MDHEN, SYDVKM. V lost 2 bases to trimming and J lost 10 bases, with 14 bases between them. In DNA form, the CDR3 reads TGTGCCAGCAGTTTAGGGGTGGGGCCAGGAGCTTTCTTT. Amino acids: CASSLGVGPGAFF. The complete variable domain, with remaining parts taken from reference TRBV28 and TRBJ1-1, reads DVKVTQSSRYLVKRTGEKVFLECVQDMDHENMFWYRQDPGLGLRLIYFSYDVKMKEKGDIPEGYSVSREKKERFSLILESASTNQTSMYLCASSLGVGPGAFFGQGTRLTVV.

V and J are TRBV6-5 and TRBJ2-7, with a possible D match to TRBD2 (5 bases). Trimming took 3 bases from V and 6 from J, leaving 9 bases between them. The germline V gene encodes CDR1 MNHEY and CDR2 SVGAGI. This CDR3 spans 12 amino acids. The CDR3 is CASSYSEGEQYF. The CDR3 nucleotides are TGTGCCAGCAGTTATTCAGAGGGCGAGCAGTACTTC.

The chain links TRBV30 to TRBJ2-3; possible D gene TRBD2, 5 bases. This CDR3 region has 18 residues. CDR1 and CDR2 (germline): GTSNPN, SVGIG (reference sequence). Trimming shortened V by 0 bases and J by 1 base, and 20 bases separated the two germline ends. CDR3 sequence reads: CAWSVPERRTRGTDTQYF. The CDR3 coding sequence is TGTGCCTGGAGTGTTCCGGAGCGGCGAACGCGCGGCACAGATACGCAGTATTTT.

This chain connects TRBV3-1 (or the pseudogene TRBV3-2) to TRBJ1-2; D gene uncertain. The V gene's germline CDR1 is LGHDT and CDR2 YNNKEL (reference sequence). V was clipped by 5 bases and J by 1 base, with 14 bases between them. This CDR3 is 15 amino acids long. The CDR3 spells CASSYDTFFNYGYTF. CDR3 nucleotide sequence: TGTGCCAGCAGCTACGACACCTTCTTTAACTATGGCTACACCTTC.

The chain couples TRBV6-6 to TRBJ2-7; D unclear. Deletions cut 0 bases from V and 2 bases from J, with 11 bases between. CDR3 size: 15 residues. Germline V gives CDR1 MNHNY, CDR2 SVGAGI (reference sequence). CDR3 coding DNA: TGTGCCAGCAGTTACTCGAATAGCCATACCTACGAGCAGTACTTC. Its translation: CASSYSNSHTYEQYF.

This rearrangement joins TRBV3-1 (or the pseudogene TRBV3-2) to TRBJ1-2; a weak D match, TRBD1 (5 bases). Trimming removed 0 bases at V and 1 base at J, with 9 bases between. Per the germline V gene, CDR1 is LGHDT and CDR2 is YNNKEL (reference sequence). This CDR3 has 15 amino acids. The CDR3 DNA reads TGTGCCAGCAGCCAAGACCCGGACATTAACTATGGCTACACCTTC. It yields the protein CASSQDPDINYGYTF.

This clone came up once. The chain carries TRBV10-3 and TRBJ2-5; 8 bases are a match to TRBD2. The junction had 8 bases not matched to a gene; V was cut back by 3 bases and J by 5 bases. CDR1 is ENHRY and CDR2 is SYGVKD in the germline V gene. This CDR3 is built from 15 residues. In nucleotides, the CDR3 is TGTGCCATCAGTGACGGGGGGGTTAGTCTGGAGACCCAGTACTTC. Its protein is CAISDGGVSLETQYF.

The rearrangement links TRBV27 to TRBJ1-2; D ambiguous. Trimming removed 3 bases at V and 1 base at J, with 6 bases between. Germline loops: CDR1 MNHEY, CDR2 SMNVEV (reference sequence). The CDR3 consists of 13 residues. CDR3 protein: CASSFHYNYGYTF. The CDR3 region has the DNA TGTGCCAGCAGTTTTCACTATAACTATGGCTACACCTTC.

The chain is built from TRBV5-1 and TRBJ2-1; D is perhaps TRBD1 (5 bases). There are 18 residues in the CDR3. The germline V gene has CDR1 SGHRS and CDR2 YFSETQ. Trimming took off 0 bases at V and 10 bases at J, with 26 bases between the two ends. The CDR3 loop reads CASSLDDSRLNQGSEQFF. The CDR3 region has the DNA TGCGCCAGCAGCTTGGATGATTCGAGACTGAATCAGGGATCGGAGCAGTTCTTC.

The chain is built from TRBV19 and TRBJ1-5, with D hard to call. Germline loops: CDR1 LNHDA, CDR2 SQIVND (reference sequence). There are 13 residues in the CDR3. Trimming left V 5 bases short and J 2 bases short, with 7 bases between. The CDR3 DNA reads TGTGCCAGTAGTTTCCGGGGCAATCAGCCCCAGCATTTT. Translating gives CASSFRGNQPQHF. Supplemented by reference TRBV19 and TRBJ1-5, the full variable domain reads DGGITQSPKYLFRKEGQNVTLSCEQNLNHDAMYWYRQDPGQGLRLIYYSQIVNDFQKGDIAEGYSVSREKKESFPLTVTSAQKNPTAFYLCASSFRGNQPQHFGDGTRLSIL.

This clone turned up a few times. V and J are TRBV24-1 and TRBJ2-1; D is perhaps TRBD1 (6 bases). From germline, CDR1 is KGHDR and CDR2 SFDVKD. The V end was cut by 9 bases, the J end by 6 bases, with 17 bases between. This CDR3 has 14 amino acids. CDR3 DNA sequence: TGTGCCACCTCCAGGGGTCGAGAAATCAATGAGCAGTTCTTC. It specifies CATSRGREINEQFF.